The clone carrying this TCR beta chain was seen many times. Its antigen is unidentified. This CDR3 is built from 14 residues. The V end lost 5 bases, the J end lost 1 base, and 11 bases lay between the germline ends. Looked up from germline, CDR1 is SNHLY and CDR2 is FYNNEI. A distinct unique molecular identifier was carried by each TCR cDNA molecule. TCRdb ran MiXCR on the 5' RACE reads and lists one entry per CDR3 protein. The profile covers tens of thousands of distinct CDR3 sequences, with around 6.7% appearing a single time and approximately 40% taken by the ten largest. Time point in this sample: blood at routine non-recurrence follow-up after resection. The authors sequenced whole RNA from tumor, nontumor lung or frozen PBMC without sorting. This entry comes from a study of spatial heterogeneity in lung cancer. On the study more broadly: TCR and UMI combinations that were unique each appeared, on average, more than ten times in raw reads.

Broader study findings: At tumor resection, ubiquitous expanded TCRs were detected in blood more often than later.

The gene calls are TRBV2 and TRBJ2-5; D gene unclear. The source material was PBMCs, sampled at follow-up. The receptor was derived from a female donor with early-stage non-small cell lung cancer. CDR3 amino acids: CASSLDTGQETQYF. CDR3 nucleotides: TGTGCCAGCAGTCTTGACACGGGCCAAGAGACCCAGTACTTC.